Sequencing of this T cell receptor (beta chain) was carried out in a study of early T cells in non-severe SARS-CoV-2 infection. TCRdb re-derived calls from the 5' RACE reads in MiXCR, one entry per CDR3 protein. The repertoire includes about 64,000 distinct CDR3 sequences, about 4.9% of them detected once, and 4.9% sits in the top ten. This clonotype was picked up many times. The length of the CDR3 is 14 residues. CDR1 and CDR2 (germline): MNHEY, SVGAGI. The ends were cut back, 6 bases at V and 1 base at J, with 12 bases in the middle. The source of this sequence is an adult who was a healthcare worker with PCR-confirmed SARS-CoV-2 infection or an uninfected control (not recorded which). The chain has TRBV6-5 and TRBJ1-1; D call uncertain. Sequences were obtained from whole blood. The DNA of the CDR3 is TGTGCCAGCAGGCCCTCCGGGGAGAACACTGAAGCTTTCTTT. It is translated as CASRPSGENTEAFF.